This T cell receptor beta chain comes out of a study of blood T cell repertoires in COVID-19. In the original workflow: It was from reference gene primer amplification that nucleated cell counts were estimated. The assay was immunoSEQ multiplex PCR, and TCRdb's table has in-frame clones only and misses some. V, J and clone size were drawn from that table, and D and trimming were deduced from the DNA. This sample has some 400,000 clones, with around nine tenths found just once. Germline CDR1 SEHNR, CDR2 FQNEAQ (reference sequence). V gave up 2 bases and J gave up 1 base; unmatched junction bases: 4. The CDR3 runs to 15 residues.

The clonotype was recovered from a human donor in a cohort sampled during active COVID-19. The specimen sequenced was peripheral blood. J is TRBJ1-1 and V is TRBV7-9, with 7 positions matching TRBD1. CDR3 sequence (DNA): TGTGCCAGCAGCTTAACAGGGGTTGGGAACACTGAAGCTTTCTTT. This sequence encodes CASSLTGVGNTEAFF.